This T cell receptor (beta chain) was retrieved from a study of regulatory T cells in long-lasting Graves disease. This CDR3 region has 15 residues. Germline CDR1 reads SGHNT; CDR2 reads YENEEA. Trimming removed 2 bases from V and 4 bases from J, with 13 bases in between. With regard to this clonotype: The antigen remains undetermined.

Regarding the study as a whole: Relative to newly diagnosed Graves' patients, persistent ones had lower TCR diversity. There were preferences for TRBV28, TRBJ1-2 and TRBJ2-5 in persistent disease.

Library construction for TCR beta used iRepertoire HTBI primers and Arm-PCR of CDR3 regions. TCRdb reanalysed the multiplex PCR reads using MiXCR and keeps one entry per CDR3 protein. The data hold about 220,000 distinct CDR3 sequences, with roughly 19% observed a single time. Regarding time point: newly diagnosed GD, antithyroid drugs for less than 3 months. Researchers made the TCR library from RNA that was extracted from PBMCs. These data also featured in a second study, about T cells in Graves' hyperthyroidism and ophthalmopathy. As that report states: During a first-round RT-PCR of the TCR CDR3, the HTBI primer set was used.

This specimen consisted of peripheral blood mononuclear cells (PBMCs), obtained at new diagnosis, from a patient treated with antithyroid drugs. The chain links TRBV11-3 to TRBJ2-3; D is undetermined. The clonotype comes from a woman in her 30s with Graves disease. CDR3 DNA sequence: TGTGCCAGCAGCTTAAATGGGGTGGGTGCAGATACGCAGTATTTT. Its translation is CASSLNGVGADTQYF.